This is a list of T cell receptor beta chains from one sample in a study of cytomegalovirus exposure and HLA in healthy donors. This table comes from immunoSEQ multiplex PCR, and its TCRdb copy is limited to in-frame clones, with some not included. This sample has fewer than 200,000 clones, with about four fifths found just once. Specimen: PBMCs. The receptors come from a woman younger than 30 in good health and CMV-seropositive. CDR3s include the opening cysteine and the closing phenylalanine or tryptophan. D genes are given only for firm matches. Size values are once, few and many counts, or a class for expanded clones, and some rows have none.

V gene: TRBV10-3; D gene: TRBD1; J gene: TRBJ2-3; clone size: NA; CDR3 protein: CAISESSDRPGTQYF; CDR3 DNA: TGTGCCATCAGTGAGTCTTCGGACAGGCCCGGTACGCAGTATTTT
V gene: TRBV30; D gene: NA; J gene: TRBJ1-2; clone size: NA; CDR3 protein: CAWSVLGANYGYTF; CDR3 DNA: TGTGCCTGGAGTGTCCTGGGGGCAAACTATGGCTACACCTTC
V gene: TRBV2; D gene: TRBD1; J gene: TRBJ2-7; clone size: NA; CDR3 protein: CASSEAGTGHYEQYF; CDR3 DNA: TGTGCCAGCAGTGAAGCCGGGACAGGGCACTACGAGCAGTACTTC
V gene: TRBV27; D gene: NA; J gene: TRBJ2-6; clone size: NA; CDR3 protein: CASSFAQGSSGANVLTF; CDR3 DNA: TGTGCCAGCAGTTTCGCTCAAGGGAGCTCTGGGGCCAACGTCCTGACTTTC
V gene: TRBV12-5; D gene: NA; J gene: TRBJ2-7; clone size: NA; CDR3 protein: CASGLSRDEQYF; CDR3 DNA: TGTGCTAGTGGTTTGTCCAGGGACGAGCAGTACTTC
V gene: TRBV6-1; D gene: NA; J gene: TRBJ1-1; clone size: NA; CDR3 protein: CASSRDTEAFF; CDR3 DNA: TGTGCCAGCAGTCGAGACACTGAAGCTTTCTTT
V gene: TRBV27; D gene: TRBD1; J gene: TRBJ1-5; clone size: NA; CDR3 protein: CASSQTGGDQPQHF; CDR3 DNA: TGTGCCAGCAGTCAGACAGGGGGGGATCAGCCCCAGCATTTT
V gene: TRBV19; D gene: TRBD1; J gene: TRBJ1-4; clone size: NA; CDR3 protein: CASGTTGGLEKLFF; CDR3 DNA: TGTGCCAGTGGTACGACAGGGGGCCTTGAAAAACTGTTTTTT
V gene: TRBV4-2; D gene: NA; J gene: TRBJ2-2; clone size: NA; CDR3 protein: CASSPPGFTGELFF; CDR3 DNA: TGTGCCAGCAGCCCCCCAGGGTTCACCGGGGAGCTGTTTTTT
V gene: TRBV5-1; D gene: NA; J gene: TRBJ1-1; clone size: NA; CDR3 protein: CASSLRGGSGTEAFF; CDR3 DNA: TGCGCCAGCAGCTTGCGTGGGGGCAGCGGCACTGAAGCTTTCTTT
V gene: TRBV9; D gene: TRBD2; J gene: TRBJ2-1; clone size: NA; CDR3 protein: CASSPLTSGGHEQFF; CDR3 DNA: TGTGCCAGCAGCCCCTTGACTAGCGGGGGTCATGAGCAGTTCTTC
V gene: TRBV6-5; D gene: NA; J gene: TRBJ1-2; clone size: NA; CDR3 protein: CASSLYNYGYTF; CDR3 DNA: TGTGCCAGCAGTCTTTATAACTATGGCTACACCTTC
V gene: TRBV6-5; D gene: NA; J gene: TRBJ1-1; clone size: NA; CDR3 protein: CASWKGYTEAFF; CDR3 DNA: TGTGCCAGCTGGAAGGGGTACACTGAAGCTTTCTTT
V gene: TRBV4-3; D gene: NA; J gene: TRBJ2-3; clone size: NA; CDR3 protein: CASSQEITDTDTQYF; CDR3 DNA: TGCGCCAGCAGCCAAGAGATTACAGACACAGATACGCAGTATTTT
V gene: TRBV5-1; D gene: NA; J gene: TRBJ1-2; clone size: NA; CDR3 protein: CASSFTGEEGYTF; CDR3 DNA: TGCGCCAGCAGCTTCACTGGGGAGGAAGGCTACACCTTC
V gene: TRBV10-3; D gene: TRBD1; J gene: TRBJ1-1; clone size: NA; CDR3 protein: CAISGDRDSRMNTEAFF; CDR3 DNA: TGTGCCATCAGTGGGGACCGGGACAGCAGGATGAACACTGAAGCTTTCTTT
V gene: TRBV30; D gene: NA; J gene: TRBJ1-5; clone size: once; CDR3 protein: CAWRAGSGSNQPQHF; CDR3 DNA: TGTGCCTGGCGCGCGGGATCGGGGAGCAATCAGCCCCAGCATTTT
V gene: TRBV11-3; D gene: NA; J gene: TRBJ2-7; clone size: NA; CDR3 protein: CASSLGAGSDQQYF; CDR3 DNA: TGTGCCAGCAGCTTAGGGGCAGGCTCAGACCAGCAGTACTTC
V gene: TRBV6-1; D gene: NA; J gene: TRBJ1-2; clone size: NA; CDR3 protein: CASSEVRENGYTF; CDR3 DNA: TGTGCCAGCAGTGAAGTCAGGGAAAATGGCTACACCTTC
V gene: TRBV6-6; D gene: TRBD1; J gene: TRBJ1-5; clone size: NA; CDR3 protein: CASSLQGGGGQPQHF; CDR3 DNA: TGTGCCAGCAGTTTACAGGGGGGAGGCGGTCAGCCCCAGCATTTT
V gene: TRBV5-1; D gene: TRBD1; J gene: TRBJ1-6; clone size: once; CDR3 protein: CASSLRQGNSPLHF; CDR3 DNA: TGCGCCAGCAGCTTGCGACAGGGAAATTCACCCCTCCACTTT
V gene: TRBV4-2; D gene: NA; J gene: TRBJ2-1; clone size: NA; CDR3 protein: CASSQVTPGGNEQFF; CDR3 DNA: TGTGCCAGCAGCCAAGTCACCCCAGGGGGGAATGAGCAGTTCTTC
V gene: TRBV19; D gene: NA; J gene: TRBJ2-7; clone size: NA; CDR3 protein: CASSAHDSPYEQYF; CDR3 DNA: TGTGCCAGTAGTGCACACGACAGTCCCTACGAGCAGTACTTC
V gene: TRBV18; D gene: NA; J gene: TRBJ2-1; clone size: once; CDR3 protein: CASSLRTAGSSYNEQFF; CDR3 DNA: TGTGCCAGCTCACTTCGGACCGCGGGCTCATCCTACAATGAGCAGTTCTTC
V gene: TRBV6-5; D gene: NA; J gene: TRBJ2-7; clone size: few; CDR3 protein: CASTLGDEQYF; CDR3 DNA: TGTGCCAGCACTCTAGGGGACGAGCAGTACTTC
V gene: TRBV19; D gene: NA; J gene: TRBJ2-2; clone size: NA; CDR3 protein: CASSVNSWRRELFF; CDR3 DNA: TGTGCCAGTAGTGTTAACTCATGGAGGCGGGAGCTGTTTTTT
V gene: TRBV2; D gene: NA; J gene: TRBJ2-2; clone size: NA; CDR3 protein: CASSPPSDTGELFF; CDR3 DNA: TGTGCCAGCAGTCCTCCCTCGGACACCGGGGAGCTGTTTTTT
V gene: TRBV7-6; D gene: NA; J gene: TRBJ2-5; clone size: once; CDR3 protein: CASSRPDGEETQYF; CDR3 DNA: TGTGCCAGCAGCCGTCCAGACGGGGAAGAGACCCAGTACTTC
V gene: TRBV5-1; D gene: TRBD1; J gene: TRBJ2-6; clone size: NA; CDR3 protein: CASSLVPGQGSSGANGLTF; CDR3 DNA: TGCGCCAGCAGCTTGGTTCCGGGACAGGGGAGCTCTGGGGCCAACGGCCTGACTTTC
V gene: TRBV10-2; D gene: NA; J gene: TRBJ1-3; clone size: NA; CDR3 protein: CASSESPVSGNTIYF; CDR3 DNA: TGCGCCAGCAGTGAGAGTCCGGTTTCTGGAAACACCATATATTTT
V gene: TRBV7-2; D gene: NA; J gene: TRBJ1-6; clone size: NA; CDR3 protein: CASSLARNGSPLHF; CDR3 DNA: TGTGCCAGCAGCTTAGCGCGAAACGGTTCGCCCCTCCACTTT
V gene: TRBV11-2; D gene: NA; J gene: TRBJ2-5; clone size: NA; CDR3 protein: CASSLSGGWGSQETQYF; CDR3 DNA: TGTGCCAGCAGCTTATCCGGAGGGTGGGGATCCCAAGAGACCCAGTACTTC
V gene: TRBV11-2; D gene: NA; J gene: TRBJ2-5; clone size: NA; CDR3 protein: CASSTDRLETQYF; CDR3 DNA: TGTGCCAGCAGCACTGACAGGTTGGAGACCCAGTACTTC
V gene: TRBV7-2; D gene: TRBD1; J gene: TRBJ2-7; clone size: NA; CDR3 protein: CASSPSGTGTYEQYF; CDR3 DNA: TGTGCCAGCAGCCCCTCCGGGACAGGTACCTACGAGCAGTACTTC
V gene: TRBV7-6; D gene: NA; J gene: TRBJ1-6; clone size: NA; CDR3 protein: CASSWGVRAPLHF; CDR3 DNA: TGTGCCAGCAGCTGGGGGGTTCGTGCACCCCTCCACTTT
V gene: TRBV11-2; D gene: NA; J gene: TRBJ2-7; clone size: NA; CDR3 protein: CASSFTEGERPYEQYF; CDR3 DNA: TGTGCCAGCAGCTTTACGGAGGGAGAACGACCCTACGAGCAGTACTTC
V gene: TRBV2; D gene: TRBD2; J gene: TRBJ2-1; clone size: NA; CDR3 protein: CASSDIAGGPYNEQFF; CDR3 DNA: TGTGCCAGCAGTGACATAGCGGGGGGCCCCTACAATGAGCAGTTCTTC
V gene: TRBV2; D gene: TRBD2; J gene: TRBJ2-5; clone size: NA; CDR3 protein: CASHLAGGETQYF; CDR3 DNA: TGTGCCAGCCACCTTGCGGGGGGGGAGACCCAGTACTTC
V gene: TRBV30; D gene: NA; J gene: TRBJ2-5; clone size: NA; CDR3 protein: CAWSLGTNRVQETQYF; CDR3 DNA: TGTGCCTGGAGTCTAGGGACAAACAGGGTCCAAGAGACCCAGTACTTC
V gene: TRBV5-1; D gene: TRBD1; J gene: TRBJ2-7; clone size: few; CDR3 protein: CASSSGTGGEQYF; CDR3 DNA: TGCGCCAGCAGCTCAGGGACAGGGGGTGAGCAGTACTTC
V gene: TRBV6-1; D gene: NA; J gene: TRBJ1-5; clone size: few; CDR3 protein: CASSSGFLSTQPQHF; CDR3 DNA: TGTGCCAGCAGTTCGGGGTTTCTAAGTACTCAGCCCCAGCATTTT
V gene: TRBV6-5; D gene: NA; J gene: TRBJ2-2; clone size: few; CDR3 protein: CASVRLPQGTGELFF; CDR3 DNA: TGTGCCAGCGTTCGCCTACCCCAGGGAACCGGGGAGCTGTTTTTT